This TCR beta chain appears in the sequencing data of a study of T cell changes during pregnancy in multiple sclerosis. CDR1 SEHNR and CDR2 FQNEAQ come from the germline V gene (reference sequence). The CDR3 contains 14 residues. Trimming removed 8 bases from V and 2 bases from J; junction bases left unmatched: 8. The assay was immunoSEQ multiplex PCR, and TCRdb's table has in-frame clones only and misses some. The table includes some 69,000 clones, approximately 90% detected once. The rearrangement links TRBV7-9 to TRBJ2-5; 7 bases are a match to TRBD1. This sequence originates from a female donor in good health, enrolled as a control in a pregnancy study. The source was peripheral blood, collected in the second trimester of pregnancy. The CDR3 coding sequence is TGTGCCAGCGGGTCAAAGGGACAGCAAGAGACCCAGTACTTC. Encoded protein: CASGSKGQQETQYF.